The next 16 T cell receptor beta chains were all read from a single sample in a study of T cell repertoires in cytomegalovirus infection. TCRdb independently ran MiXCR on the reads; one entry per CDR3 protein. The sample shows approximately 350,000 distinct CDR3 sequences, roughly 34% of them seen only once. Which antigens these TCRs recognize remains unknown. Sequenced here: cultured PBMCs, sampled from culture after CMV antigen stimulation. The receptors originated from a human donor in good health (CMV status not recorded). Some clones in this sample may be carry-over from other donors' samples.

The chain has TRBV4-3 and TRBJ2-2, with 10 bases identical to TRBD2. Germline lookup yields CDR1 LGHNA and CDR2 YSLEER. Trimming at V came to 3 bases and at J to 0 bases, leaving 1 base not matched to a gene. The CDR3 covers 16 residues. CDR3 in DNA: TGCGCCAGCAGCCATACTAGCGGGGCGAACACCGGGGAGCTGTTTTTT. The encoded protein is CASSHTSGANTGELFF.

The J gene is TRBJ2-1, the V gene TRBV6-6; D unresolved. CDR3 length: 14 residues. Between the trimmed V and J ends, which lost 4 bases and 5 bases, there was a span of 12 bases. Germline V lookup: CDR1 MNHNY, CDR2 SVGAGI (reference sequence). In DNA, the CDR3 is TGTGCCAGCAGTTTTCCCGGCCACGACAATGAGCAGTTCTTC. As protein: CASSFPGHDNEQFF.

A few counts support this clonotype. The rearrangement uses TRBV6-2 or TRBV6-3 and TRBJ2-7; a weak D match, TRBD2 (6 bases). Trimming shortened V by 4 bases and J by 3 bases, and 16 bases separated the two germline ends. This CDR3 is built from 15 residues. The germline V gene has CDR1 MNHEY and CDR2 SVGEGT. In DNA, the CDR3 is TGTGCCAGCAGTTCCCAGGACTACCCGTACTACGAGCAGTACGTC. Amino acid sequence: CASSSQDYPYYEQYV.

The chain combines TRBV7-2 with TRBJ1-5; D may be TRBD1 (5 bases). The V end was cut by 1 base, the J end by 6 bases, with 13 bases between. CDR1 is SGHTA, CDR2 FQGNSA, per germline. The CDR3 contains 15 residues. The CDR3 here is CASSLGGTGPQPQHF. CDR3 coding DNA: TGTGCCAGCAGCTTAGGAGGGACGGGCCCTCAGCCCCAGCATTTT.

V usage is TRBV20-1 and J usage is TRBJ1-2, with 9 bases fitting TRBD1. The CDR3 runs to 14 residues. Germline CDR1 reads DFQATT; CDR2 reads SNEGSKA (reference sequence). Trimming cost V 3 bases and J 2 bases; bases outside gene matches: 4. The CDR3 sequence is CSARGGQGNYGYTF. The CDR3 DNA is TGCAGTGCTAGGGGCGGACAGGGGAACTATGGCTACACCTTC.

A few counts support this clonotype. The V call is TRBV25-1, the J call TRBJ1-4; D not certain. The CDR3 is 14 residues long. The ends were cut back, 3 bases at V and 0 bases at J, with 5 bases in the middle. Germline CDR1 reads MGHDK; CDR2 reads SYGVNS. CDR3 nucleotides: TGTGCCAGCAGTGAGGATGCAACTAATGAAAAACTGTTTTTT. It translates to CASSEDATNEKLFF.

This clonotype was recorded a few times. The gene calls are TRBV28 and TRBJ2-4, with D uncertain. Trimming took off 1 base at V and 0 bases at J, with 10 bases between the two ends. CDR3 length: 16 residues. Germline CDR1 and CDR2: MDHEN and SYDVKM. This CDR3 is CASSLSNGLAKNIQYF. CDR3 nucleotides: TGTGCCAGCAGTTTATCTAACGGATTAGCCAAAAACATTCAGTACTTC.

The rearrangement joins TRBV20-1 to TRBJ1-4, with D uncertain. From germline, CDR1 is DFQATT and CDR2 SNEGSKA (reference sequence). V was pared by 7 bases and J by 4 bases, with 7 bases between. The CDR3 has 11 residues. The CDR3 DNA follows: TGCAGTGTTTTGGTTAATGAAAAACTGTTTTTT. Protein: CSVLVNEKLFF.

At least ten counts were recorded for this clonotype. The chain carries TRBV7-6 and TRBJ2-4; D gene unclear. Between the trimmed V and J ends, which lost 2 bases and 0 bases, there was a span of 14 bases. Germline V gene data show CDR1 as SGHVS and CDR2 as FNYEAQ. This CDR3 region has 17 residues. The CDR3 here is CASSLPRLVVAKNIQYF. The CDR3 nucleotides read TGTGCCAGCAGCTTACCCAGACTCGTAGTAGCCAAAAACATTCAGTACTTC.

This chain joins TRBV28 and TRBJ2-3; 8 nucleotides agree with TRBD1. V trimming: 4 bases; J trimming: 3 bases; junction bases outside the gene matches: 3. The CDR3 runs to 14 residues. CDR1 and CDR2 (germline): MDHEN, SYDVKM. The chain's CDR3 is CASSSRTGTDTQYF. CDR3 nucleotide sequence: TGTGCCAGCAGTTCGCGGACAGGGACAGATACGCAGTATTTT.

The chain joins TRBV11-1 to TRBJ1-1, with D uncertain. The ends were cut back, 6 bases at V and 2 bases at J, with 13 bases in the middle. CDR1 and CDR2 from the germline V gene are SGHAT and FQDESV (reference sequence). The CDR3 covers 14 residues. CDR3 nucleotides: TGTGCCAGCAGTAACATGGATCCTAACACTGAAGCTTTCTTT. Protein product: CASSNMDPNTEAFF.

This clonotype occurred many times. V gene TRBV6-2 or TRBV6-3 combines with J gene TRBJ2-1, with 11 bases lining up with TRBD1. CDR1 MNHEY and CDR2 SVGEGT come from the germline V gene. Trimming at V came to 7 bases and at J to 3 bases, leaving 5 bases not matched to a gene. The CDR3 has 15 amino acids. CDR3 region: CASIEGTGGYNEQFF. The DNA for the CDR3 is TGTGCCAGCATCGAGGGGACAGGGGGCTACAATGAGCAGTTCTTC.

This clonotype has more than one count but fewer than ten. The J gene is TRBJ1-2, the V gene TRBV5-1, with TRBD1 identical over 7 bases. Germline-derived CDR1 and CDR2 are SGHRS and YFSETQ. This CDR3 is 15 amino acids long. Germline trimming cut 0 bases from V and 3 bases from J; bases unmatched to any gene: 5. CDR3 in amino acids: CASSLDRGSHYGYTF. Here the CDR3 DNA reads TGCGCCAGCAGCTTGGACAGGGGATCGCACTATGGCTACACCTTC.

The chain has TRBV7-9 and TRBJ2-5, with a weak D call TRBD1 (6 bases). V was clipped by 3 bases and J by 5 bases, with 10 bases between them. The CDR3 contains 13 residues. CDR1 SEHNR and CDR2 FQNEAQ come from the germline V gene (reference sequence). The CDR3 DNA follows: TGTGCCAGCAGCTTTACAGGGTTGGAGACCCAGTACTTC. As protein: CASSFTGLETQYF.

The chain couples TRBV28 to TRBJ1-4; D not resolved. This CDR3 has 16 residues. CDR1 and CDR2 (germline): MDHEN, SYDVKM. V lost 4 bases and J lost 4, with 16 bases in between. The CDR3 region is CASSWEGRFNNEKLFF. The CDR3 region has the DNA TGTGCCAGCAGTTGGGAAGGAAGATTCAATAATGAAAAACTGTTTTTT.

CDR3 in DNA: TGTGCCAGCGGTAGTATACTAGCTCCGTCCAATGAGCAGTTCTTC. Residues: CASGSILAPSNEQFF. The chain is built from TRBV19 and TRBJ2-1, with a weak D call TRBD2 (6 bases). Germline V gene sequence: CDR1 LNHDA, CDR2 SQIVND (reference sequence). Deletions cut 9 bases from V and 6 bases from J, with 21 bases between. CDR3 size: 15 residues.